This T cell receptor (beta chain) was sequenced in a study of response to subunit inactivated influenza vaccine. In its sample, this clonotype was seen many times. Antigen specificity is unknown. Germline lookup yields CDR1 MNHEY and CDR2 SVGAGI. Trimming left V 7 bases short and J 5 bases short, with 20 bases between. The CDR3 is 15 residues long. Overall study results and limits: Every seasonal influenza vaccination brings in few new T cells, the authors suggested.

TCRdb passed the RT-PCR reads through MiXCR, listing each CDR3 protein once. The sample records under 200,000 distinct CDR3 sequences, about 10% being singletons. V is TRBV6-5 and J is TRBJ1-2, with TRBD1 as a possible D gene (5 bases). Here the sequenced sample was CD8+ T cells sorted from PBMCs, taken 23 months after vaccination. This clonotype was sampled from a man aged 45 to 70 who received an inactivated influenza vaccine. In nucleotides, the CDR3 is TGTGCCAGCAAAATTACAGGTCTAACTAGATATGGCTACACCTTC. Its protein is CASKITGLTRYGYTF.